These 20 T cell receptor beta chains were all obtained from the same sample, sequenced in a study of graft-versus-host responses after intestinal transplantation. Antigen specificity for these receptors is unknown. The protocol was immunoSEQ multiplex PCR, while the TCRdb copy is restricted to in-frame clones and leaves out a portion. The sample consists of under 85,000 clones, about nine tenths of them appearing once. This specimen was unstimulated CD8+ T cells sorted from spleen or lymph node cells, taken before intestinal transplant. These TCRs come from a human donor who received an intestinal transplant.

Turning to this clone: One end of the junction does not line up with germline, which may come from a read error. This rearrangement joins TRBV6-5 to TRBJ1-2; possibly TRBD1 for D (6 bases). From germline, CDR1 is MNHEY and CDR2 SVGAGI. The CDR3 is 16 amino acids. The CDR3 sequence: CASSYHSDRTLYGDTF. The CDR3, as DNA: TGTGCCAGCAGTTACCATTCGGACAGAACTCTCTATGGCGACACCTTC.

DNA for the CDR3: TGTGCCAGCAGCGGGACCGGGACAGGGAACGAGCAGTACTTC. As protein: CASSGTGTGNEQYF. J is TRBJ2-5 and V is TRBV27; 9 positions agree with TRBD1. The J call is doubtful: the DNA matches TRBJ2-7 better. CDR3 length: 14 residues. Germline loops: CDR1 MNHEY, CDR2 SMNVEV (reference sequence).

The chain links TRBV10-3 to TRBJ1-2, with 7 bases that match TRBD1. The CDR3 is 15 residues long. The V and J ends lost 1 base and 6 bases, in that order; junction bases with no gene match: 8. The germline gives CDR1 ENHRY, CDR2 SYGVKD. The CDR3 spells CAISEWGRQGHGYTF. CDR3 coding DNA: TGTGCCATCAGTGAGTGGGGCAGACAGGGCCATGGCTACACCTTC.

This chain connects TRBV2 to TRBJ2-3, with D perhaps matching TRBD2 (6 bases). The germline V and J ends were trimmed by 8 bases and 7 bases, with 13 bases remaining between them. The CDR3 is 12 residues long. Germline CDR1 reads SNHLY; CDR2 reads FYNNEI. CDR3 sequence: CASVGGRNTQYF. CDR3 bases: TGTGCCAGCGTGGGGGGTAGGAATACGCAGTATTTT.

This clone was seen a single time. V and J are TRBV6-9 and TRBJ2-3, with D uncertain. Trimming stripped 3 bases from V and 7 bases from J, with 8 bases between. The CDR3 is 12 residues long. Germline V gene lookup returns CDR1 MNHGY and CDR2 SVAAGI. CDR3 DNA sequence: TGTGCCAGCAGTTACCCGAGCCATACGCAGTATTTT. This sequence encodes CASSYPSHTQYF.

The chain combines TRBV11-2 with TRBJ2-7, with a weak D call TRBD2 (6 bases). V lost 1 base and J lost 2, with 9 bases in between. Germline CDR1 and CDR2: SGHAT and FQNNGV. The CDR3 is 14 amino acids. Here the CDR3 reads CASSLGAGTYEQYF. CDR3 coding DNA: TGTGCCAGCAGCTTAGGTGCGGGGACCTACGAGCAGTACTTC.

The CDR3: CASSYLGQPYYGYTF. CDR3 bases: TGTGCCAGCAGTTACCTTGGACAGCCGTACTATGGCTACACCTTC. The chain uses TRBV6-5 and TRBJ1-2; tentatively, D is TRBD1 (6 bases). The CDR3 has 15 residues. V gave up 2 bases and J gave up 3 bases, with 13 bases separating them. CDR1 and CDR2 from the germline V gene are MNHEY and SVGAGI.

The genes are TRBV19 and TRBJ1-1; D uncertain. V lost 2 bases to trimming and J lost 1 base, with 5 bases between them. CDR3 size: 13 residues. Germline lookup yields CDR1 LNHDA and CDR2 SQIVND (reference sequence). The CDR3 coding sequence is TGTGCCAGTAGTATATTCAGGAACACTGAAGCTTTCTTT. Its protein product is CASSIFRNTEAFF.

V and J are TRBV13 and TRBJ1-1, with D tentatively TRBD1 (6 bases). Trimming left V 4 bases short and J 5 bases short, with 14 bases between. This CDR3 has 14 residues. Germline V gene sequence: CDR1 PRHDT, CDR2 FYEKMQ (reference sequence). This CDR3 reads CASSSTGLGTEAFF. The DNA for the CDR3 is TGTGCCAGCAGCTCAACAGGGCTAGGGACTGAAGCTTTCTTT.

The J gene is TRBJ2-7, the V gene TRBV5-6, with 9 bases matching TRBD1. The CDR3 loop spans 14 amino acids. J lost 5 bases, V lost 2 bases, and 5 bases had no gene match. Germline V gene sequence: CDR1 SGHDT, CDR2 YYEEEE. The CDR3 nucleotides read TGTGCCAGCAGCTTCGGGACAGGGAGCGACGAGCAGTACTTC. Its translation is CASSFGTGSDEQYF.

The V gene is TRBV10-3, the J gene TRBJ1-1; D call uncertain. The CDR3 has 13 amino acids. Trimming removed 1 base from V and 1 base from J, with 4 bases in between. CDR1 and CDR2 (germline): ENHRY, SYGVKD. CDR3 coding DNA: TGTGCCATCAGTGAGTGGCAGAACACTGAAGCTTTCTTT. This gives the protein CAISEWQNTEAFF.

The chain recombines TRBV29-1 with TRBJ2-1; D is perhaps TRBD2 (5 bases). V was shortened by 4 bases and J by 10 bases, with 14 bases between the two germline ends. This CDR3 comprises 12 residues. From germline, CDR1 is SQVTM and CDR2 ANQGSEA. CDR3 sequence reads: CSVGWTLGEQFF. The CDR3 region has the DNA TGCAGCGTTGGTTGGACTTTGGGGGAGCAGTTCTTC.

This clone was detected once. This chain joins TRBV9 and TRBJ1-5; TRBD1 matches at 7 bases. The germline CDR1 and CDR2 sequences are SGDLS and YYNGEE. The V gene end was trimmed by 0 bases and the J gene end by 5 bases; junction bases not matched to a gene: 5. This CDR3 has 15 amino acids. The CDR3 region is CASSVGGQSHQPQHF. The CDR3 bases are TGTGCCAGCAGCGTAGGGGGACAGAGCCATCAGCCCCAGCATTTT. The full variable domain, completed using reference TRBV9 and TRBJ1-5, is DSGVTQTPKHLITATGQRVTLRCSPRSGDLSVYWYQQSLDQGLQFLIQYYNGEERAKGNILERFSAQQFPDLHSELNLSSLELGDSALYFCASSVGGQSHQPQHFGDGTRLSIL.

The sample holds one count of this clone. In DNA form, the CDR3 reads TGCAGCGTTGAAGGCAGGGGGGACCACAATGAGCAGTTCTTC. It yields the protein CSVEGRGDHNEQFF. The J gene is TRBJ2-1, the V gene TRBV29-1; tentatively, D is TRBD1 (7 bases). V lost 1 base and J lost 5, with 12 bases in between. The CDR3 runs to 14 residues. CDR1 and CDR2 from the germline V gene are SQVTM and ANQGSEA.

The chain recombines TRBV9 with TRBJ2-5, with TRBD2 matching over 8 bases. The germline V gene encodes CDR1 SGDLS and CDR2 YYNGEE. Trimming cost V 2 bases and J 0 bases; bases outside gene matches: 9. The CDR3 covers 17 residues. CDR3 nucleotides: TGTGCCAGCAGCGTGGGGGCGGGGGGTCTGTACCAAGAGACCCAGTACTTC. It codes for CASSVGAGGLYQETQYF.

The rearrangement uses TRBV27 and TRBJ2-1; TRBD1 agrees at 9 bases. Trimming cost V 3 bases and J 4 bases; bases outside gene matches: 7. The CDR3 is 16 amino acids. Germline V lookup: CDR1 MNHEY, CDR2 SMNVEV (reference sequence). CDR3 DNA: TGTGCCAGCAGTTTGGATATGGGACAGGGTTACAATGAGCAGTTCTTC. Protein sequence: CASSLDMGQGYNEQFF.

The chain is built from TRBV4-1 and TRBJ1-1; the match to TRBD1 covers 8 bases. This CDR3 spans 14 amino acids. Trimming at V came to 8 bases and at J to 5 bases, leaving 10 bases not matched to a gene. CDR1 and CDR2 (germline): MGHRA, YSYEKL. The CDR3 loop is CASGSGGGMTEAFF. The CDR3 region has the DNA TGCGCCAGCGGTTCAGGGGGCGGGATGACTGAAGCTTTCTTT.

The chain recombines TRBV6-6 with TRBJ1-2, with D perhaps matching TRBD1 (6 bases). Looked up from germline, CDR1 is MNHNY and CDR2 is SVGAGI (reference sequence). The CDR3 sequence is 15 residues long. Deletions cut 10 bases from V and 5 bases from J, with 23 bases between. The CDR3 protein is CATLWRGGADYGYTF. CDR3 coding DNA: TGTGCCACGCTTTGGCGGGGGGGCGCAGATTATGGCTACACCTTC.

This chain links TRBV23-1 with TRBJ2-3, with TRBD2 matching 8 bases. TRBV23-1 is an ORF, and what it does is uncertain. This CDR3 comprises 15 residues. V was pared by 0 bases and J by 6 bases, with 5 bases of the junction left unmatched. As DNA, the CDR3 is TGCGCCAGCAGTCAATCCCTCGGACTAGCTGATACGCAGTATTTT. This gives the protein CASSQSLGLADTQYF.

This clone showed up just a few times. The chain carries TRBV2 and TRBJ1-5, with a tentative D call TRBD1 (6 bases). This CDR3 is 14 amino acids long. Between the trimmed V and J ends, which lost 4 bases and 3 bases, there was a span of 10 bases. CDR1 is SNHLY and CDR2 is FYNNEI in the germline V gene. This chain's CDR3 is CASSGGHLNQPQHF. In DNA, the CDR3 is TGTGCCAGCAGTGGGGGACATCTCAATCAGCCCCAGCATTTT.